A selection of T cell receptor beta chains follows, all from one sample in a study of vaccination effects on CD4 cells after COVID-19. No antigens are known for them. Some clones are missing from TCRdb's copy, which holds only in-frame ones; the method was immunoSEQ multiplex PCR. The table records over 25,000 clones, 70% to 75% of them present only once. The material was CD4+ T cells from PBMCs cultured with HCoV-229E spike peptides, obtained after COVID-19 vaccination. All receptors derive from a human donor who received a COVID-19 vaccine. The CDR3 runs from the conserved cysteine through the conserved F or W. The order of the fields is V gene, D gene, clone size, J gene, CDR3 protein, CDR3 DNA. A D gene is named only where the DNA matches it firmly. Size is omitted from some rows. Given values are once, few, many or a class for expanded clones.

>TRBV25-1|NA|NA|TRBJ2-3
CASSEFRGSIVAQYF
TGTGCCAGCAGTGAATTCCGGGGGTCAATTGTTGCGCAGTATTTT
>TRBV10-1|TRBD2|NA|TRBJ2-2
CASSETLGLAANTGELFF
TGCGCCAGCAGTGAGACACTGGGACTAGCAGCAAACACCGGGGAGCTGTTTTTT
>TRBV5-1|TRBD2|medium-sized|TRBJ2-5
CASSTGLARYF
TGCGCCAGCAGCACTGGACTAGCGCGGTACTTC
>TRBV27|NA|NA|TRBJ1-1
CASRGTVNTEAFF
TGTGCCAGCAGGGGTACAGTGAACACTGAAGCTTTCTTT
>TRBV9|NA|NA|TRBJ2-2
CASSLYSGAVNTGELFF
TGTGCCAGCAGCCTCTACTCCGGGGCAGTAAACACCGGGGAGCTGTTTTTT
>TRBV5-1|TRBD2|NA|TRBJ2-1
CASSLESAGHNEQFF
TGCGCCAGCAGCTTGGAGTCAGCGGGGCACAATGAGCAGTTCTTC
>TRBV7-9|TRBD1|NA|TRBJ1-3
CASSSGTVGNTIYF
TGTGCCAGCAGCTCAGGGACAGTTGGAAACACCATATATTTT
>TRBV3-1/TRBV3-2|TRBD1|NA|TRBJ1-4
CASSRGGEEGKLFF
TGTGCCAGCAGCCGAGGGGGCGAAGAGGGAAAACTGTTTTTT
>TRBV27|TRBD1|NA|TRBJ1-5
CASSALGTAYSNQPQHF
TGTGCCAGCAGTGCCCTCGGGACAGCTTATAGCAATCAGCCCCAGCATTTT
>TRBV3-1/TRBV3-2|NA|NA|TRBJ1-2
CASSQEGDRGSGYTF
TGTGCCAGCAGCCAAGAAGGGGATAGGGGGTCCGGCTACACCTTC
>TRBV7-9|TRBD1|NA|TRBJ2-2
CASSLAAGTGVSNTGELFF
TGTGCCAGCAGCTTAGCGGCGGGGACAGGGGTTTCGAACACCGGGGAGCTGTTTTTT
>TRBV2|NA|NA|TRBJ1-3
CASTPNSPVQGAIYF
TGTGCCAGCACCCCCAATAGTCCTGTCCAGGGCGCCATATATTTT
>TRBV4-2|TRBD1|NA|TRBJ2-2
CASSQGDRANTGELFF
TGTGCCAGCAGCCAAGGGGACAGAGCGAACACCGGGGAGCTGTTTTTT
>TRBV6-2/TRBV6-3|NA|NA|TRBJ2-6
CASSPPGANVLTF
TGTGCCAGCAGCCCCCCTGGGGCCAACGTCCTGACTTTC
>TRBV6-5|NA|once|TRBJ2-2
CASSYQNRNTGELFF
TGTGCCAGCAGTTACCAGAACAGGAACACCGGGGAGCTGTTTTTT
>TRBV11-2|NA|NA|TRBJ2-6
CASSLTESGANVLTF
TGTGCCAGCAGCTTAACGGAATCTGGGGCCAACGTCCTGACTTTC
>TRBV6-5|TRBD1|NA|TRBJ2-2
CASRKGGLTGELFF
TGTGCCAGCAGGAAAGGGGGCTTGACCGGGGAGCTGTTTTTT
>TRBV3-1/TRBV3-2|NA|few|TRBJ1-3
CASGLLSGNTIYF
TGTGCCAGCGGGCTCCTCTCTGGAAACACCATATATTTT
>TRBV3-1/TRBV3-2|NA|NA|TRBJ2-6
CASSQDRYSGANVLTF
TGTGCCAGCAGCCAAGATAGGTACAGTGGGGCCAACGTCCTGACTTTC
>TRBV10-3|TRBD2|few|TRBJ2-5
CAISESGREGETQYF
TGTGCCATCAGTGAGTCGGGCAGGGAGGGAGAGACCCAGTACTTC
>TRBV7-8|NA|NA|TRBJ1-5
CASSLGVRQPQHF
TGTGCCAGCAGCTTAGGGGTCCGGCAGCCCCAGCATTTT
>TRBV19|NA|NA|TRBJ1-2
CASSIQKANYGYTF
TGTGCCAGTAGTATCCAGAAGGCTAACTATGGCTACACCTTC
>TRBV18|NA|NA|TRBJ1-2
CASSPPLTGGYTF
TGTGCCAGCTCACCACCCTTGACGGGGGGCTACACCTTC
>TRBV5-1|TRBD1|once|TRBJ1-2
CASSLDTGVRLGYGYTF
TGCGCCAGCAGCTTGGACACAGGGGTACGTCTTGGCTATGGCTACACCTTC
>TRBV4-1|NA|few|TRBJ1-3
CASSQEHSGNTIYF
TGCGCCAGCAGCCAAGAACACTCTGGAAACACCATATATTTT
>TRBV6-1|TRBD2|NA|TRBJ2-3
CASSEEGLVVSDTQYF
TGTGCCAGCAGTGAAGAAGGACTAGTGGTTTCAGATACGCAGTATTTT
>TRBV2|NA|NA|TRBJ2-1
CASKEVGTLSHEQFF
TGTGCCAGCAAAGAAGTGGGAACTTTGAGTCATGAGCAGTTCTTC
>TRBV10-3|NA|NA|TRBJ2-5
CAISQDLFQETQYF
TGTGCCATCAGTCAGGACCTCTTCCAAGAGACCCAGTACTTC
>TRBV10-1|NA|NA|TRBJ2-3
CAVRGQSINGPNRQSTDTQYF
TGCGCCGTAAGAGGGCAATCAATAAACGGACCGAACCGTCAAAGCACAGATACGCAGTATTTT
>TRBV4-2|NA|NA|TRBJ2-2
CASRYAGGELFF
TGTGCCAGCAGGTACGCTGGCGGGGAGCTGTTTTTT
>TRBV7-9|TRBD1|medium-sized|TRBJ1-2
CASSVTGQGYGYTF
TGTGCCAGCAGCGTTACCGGACAGGGCTATGGCTACACCTTC
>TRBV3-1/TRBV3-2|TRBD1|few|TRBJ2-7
CASRGARGGSYEQYF
TGTGCCAGCAGAGGAGCACGAGGGGGCAGTTACGAGCAGTACTTC
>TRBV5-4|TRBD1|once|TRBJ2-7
CASSLGGTGSPYEQYF
TGTGCCAGCAGCTTGGGAGGGACAGGGTCTCCCTACGAGCAGTACTTC
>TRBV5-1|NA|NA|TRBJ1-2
CASSLGGIYGYTF
TGCGCCAGCAGCTTGGGTGGGATCTATGGCTACACCTTC
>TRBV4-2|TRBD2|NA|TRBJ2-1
CASSQASGRASEQFF
TGTGCCAGCAGCCAAGCTAGCGGGAGGGCGAGTGAGCAGTTCTTC
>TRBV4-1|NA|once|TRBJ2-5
CASSQVFQETQYF
TGCGCCAGCAGCCAAGTATTCCAAGAGACCCAGTACTTC
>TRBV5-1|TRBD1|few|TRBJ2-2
CASSFGQETGELFF
TGCGCCAGCAGCTTTGGACAGGAAACCGGGGAGCTGTTTTTT
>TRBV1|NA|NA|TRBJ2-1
CTSSRKGVAEIYNEQFF
TGCACCAGCAGCCGCAAAGGGGTAGCGGAAATCTACAATGAGCAGTTCTTC
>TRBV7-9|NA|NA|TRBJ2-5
CASSLSVGMETQYF
TGTGCCAGCAGCTTATCAGTGGGAATGGAGACCCAGTACTTC
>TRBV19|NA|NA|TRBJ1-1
CASSRGRGANTEAFF
TGTGCCAGTAGTAGGGGCAGGGGCGCAAACACTGAAGCTTTCTTT
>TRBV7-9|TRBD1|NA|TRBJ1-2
CASSSPIRGQANYGYTF
TGTGCCAGCAGCTCCCCGATAAGAGGACAGGCGAACTATGGCTACACCTTC
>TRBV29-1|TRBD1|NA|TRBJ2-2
CSVGTGNTGELFF
TGCAGCGTCGGGACAGGGAATACCGGGGAGCTGTTTTTT
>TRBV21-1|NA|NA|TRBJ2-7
CASSKVVLGQGDSYEQYF
TGTGCCAGCAGCAAAGTTGTTTTAGGACAGGGCGACTCCTACGAGCAGTACTTC
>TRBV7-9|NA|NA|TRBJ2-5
CASSSRGGYEFRETQYF
TGTGCCAGCAGCTCAAGGGGGGGGTATGAATTTCGGGAGACCCAGTACTTC
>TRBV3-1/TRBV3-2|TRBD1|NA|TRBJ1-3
CASSQGQGGGNTIYF
TGTGCCAGCAGCCAAGGACAGGGTGGTGGAAACACCATATATTTT
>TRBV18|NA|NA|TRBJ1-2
CASSPPQGANYGYTF
TGTGCCAGCTCACCACCCCAGGGAGCTAACTATGGCTACACCTTC
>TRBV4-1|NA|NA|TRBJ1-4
CASSQRGGLGTNEKLFF
TGCGCCAGCAGCCAAAGGGGGGGACTTGGGACTAATGAAAAACTGTTTTTT
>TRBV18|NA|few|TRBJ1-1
CASSRGANTEAFF
TGTGCCAGCTCACGAGGAGCGAACACTGAAGCTTTCTTT
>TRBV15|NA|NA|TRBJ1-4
CATSRDIGNEKLFF
TGTGCCACCAGCAGAGATATCGGTAATGAAAAACTGTTTTTT
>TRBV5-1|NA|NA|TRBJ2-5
CASSLDLETQYF
TGCGCCAGCAGCCTCGATCTAGAGACCCAGTACTTC
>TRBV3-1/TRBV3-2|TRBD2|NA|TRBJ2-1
CASSPGTSGYNEQFF
TGTGCCAGCAGCCCGGGGACTAGCGGGTACAATGAGCAGTTCTTC
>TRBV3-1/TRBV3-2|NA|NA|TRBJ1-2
CASSQNGRGYGYTF
TGTGCCAGCAGCCAGAACGGGCGGGGCTATGGCTACACCTTC
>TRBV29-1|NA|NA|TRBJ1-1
CSVQKGLNTEAFF
TGCAGCGTTCAAAAGGGATTGAACACTGAAGCTTTCTTT
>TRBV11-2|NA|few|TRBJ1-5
CASSLGPGRINQPQHF
TGTGCCAGCAGCTTAGGTCCGGGACGGATCAATCAGCCCCAGCATTTT
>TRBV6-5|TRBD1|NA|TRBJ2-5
CASGVQGTTQYF
TGTGCCAGCGGCGTACAGGGGACGACCCAGTACTTC